The 28 T cell receptor beta chains reported below all come from one sample, sequenced in a study of blood T cell repertoires in COVID-19. Sequencing was performed with immunoSEQ multiplex PCR; in TCRdb, only in-frame clones are kept and a portion is missing. The sample lists about 160,000 clones, 82% occurring once. What was sequenced was peripheral blood. The receptor source for this set is a human donor with acute or convalescent COVID-19. The donor label of this sample is uncertain.

This chain connects TRBV19 to TRBJ2-3; 10 bases align to TRBD2. The CDR3 contains 16 residues. Per the germline V gene, CDR1 is LNHDA and CDR2 is SQIVND (reference sequence). J was trimmed by 8 bases and V by 4 bases; bases with no gene match: 12. Here the CDR3 DNA reads TGTGCCAGTAGTACCGGTAGCGGGGGGCCTACCGGTACGCAGTATTTT. Its translation is CASSTGSGGPTGTQYF.

The J gene is TRBJ2-7, the V gene TRBV12-5; TRBD1 agrees at 7 bases. Germline assignment: CDR1 LGHNT and CDR2 FRNRAP. There are 16 residues in the CDR3. After removal of 1 base from V and 2 bases from J, the junction contained 8 bases not matched to a gene. CDR3 in DNA: TGTGCTAGTGGTTTGGACCGGGGACAGACAACCTACGAGCAGTACTTC. This codes for CASGLDRGQTTYEQYF.

This chain joins TRBV2 and TRBJ2-2, with TRBD1 matching over 8 bases. Germline CDR1 is SNHLY and CDR2 is FYNNEI. The CDR3 is 14 residues long. Trimming took 2 bases from V and 5 from J; bases not matched to a gene: 1. The CDR3 bases are TGTGCCAGCAGTGAACAGGGGGCGACCGGGGAGCTGTTTTTT. Its protein is CASSEQGATGELFF.

In its sample, this clone was seen many times. The V gene is TRBV13, the J gene TRBJ1-1, with TRBD1 matching over 10 bases. The germline gives CDR1 PRHDT, CDR2 FYEKMQ (reference sequence). Germline trimming cut 9 bases from V and 4 bases from J; bases unmatched to any gene: 8. CDR3 length equals 14 residues. The CDR3 DNA reads as TGTGCCAGTTCCCCGGGACAGGGGATCACTGAAGCTTTCTTT. This encodes CASSPGQGITEAFF.

The chain employs TRBV5-1 and TRBJ1-2; no clear D gene. Trimming removed 5 bases from V and 0 bases from J, with 20 bases in between. The length of the CDR3 is 17 residues. Germline V gene data show CDR1 as SGHRS and CDR2 as YFSETQ. In DNA form, the CDR3 reads TGCGCCAGCAGTCGGGAGAGTGGGATAGCGGCTAACTATGGCTACACCTTC. It codes for CASSRESGIAANYGYTF. Complete variable domain (other parts from reference TRBV5-1 and TRBJ1-2): KAGVTQTPRYLIKTRGQQVTLSCSPISGHRSVSWYQQTPGQGLQFLFEYFSETQRNKGNFPGRFSGRQFSNSRSEMNVSTLELGDSALYLCASSRESGIAANYGYTFGSGTRLTVV.

V gene TRBV2 combines with J gene TRBJ2-5; TRBD2 might be the D (5 bases). Trimming removed 7 bases at V and 4 bases at J, with 7 bases between. Germline CDR1 SNHLY, CDR2 FYNNEI. CDR3 length: 11 amino acids. The CDR3 sequence: CASKRAETQYF. In DNA form, the CDR3 reads TGTGCCAGCAAGAGGGCAGAGACCCAGTACTTC.

In this sample, this clone turned up many times. The V gene is TRBV11-2, the J gene TRBJ1-1; 9 bases agree with TRBD1. Trimming cost V 5 bases and J 1 base; bases outside gene matches: 8. CDR1 and CDR2 from the germline V gene are SGHAT and FQNNGV. The CDR3 length is 16 residues. The CDR3 spells CASSPTRQGGNTEAFF. CDR3 coding DNA: TGTGCCAGCAGCCCAACTCGACAGGGGGGGAACACTGAAGCTTTCTTT.

V is TRBV20-1 and J is TRBJ1-1; 9 bases are a match to TRBD1. This CDR3 region has 11 residues. Germline V CDR1 and CDR2: DFQATT, SNEGSKA (reference sequence). J gave up 5 bases and V 7 bases, and 2 bases lay outside the gene matches. The CDR3 is CSGQGGTEAFF. Written as DNA, the CDR3 is TGCAGTGGACAGGGGGGGACTGAAGCTTTCTTT.

The chain recombines TRBV5-4 with TRBJ2-7; D possibly corresponds to TRBD1 (5 bases). This CDR3 contains 12 residues. Germline V gene lookup returns CDR1 SGHNT and CDR2 YYREEE (reference sequence). Trimming took 4 bases from V and 7 from J, leaving 12 bases between them. CDR3 DNA sequence: TGTGCCAGCAGCGGGCAGGGCTGGGAGCAGTACTTC. Translating it yields CASSGQGWEQYF. Supplemented by reference TRBV5-4 and TRBJ2-7, the full variable domain reads ETGVTQSPTHLIKTRGQQVTLRCSSQSGHNTVSWYQQALGQGPQFIFQYYREEENGRGNFPPRFSGLQFPNYSSELNVNALELDDSALYLCASSGQGWEQYFGPGTRLTVT.

CDR3 DNA: TGTGCCAGCAGCTTAAGGCGGGACAGGGGGGCTTTCTTT. This translates into CASSLRRDRGAFF. The V call is TRBV7-3, the J call TRBJ1-1, with TRBD1 matching over 11 bases. CDR3 length equals 13 residues. Germline CDR1 and CDR2: SGHTA and FQGTGA. Losses at the gene ends were 1 base for V and 11 bases for J; bases not matched to a gene: 3.

The V and J genes are TRBV6-2 or TRBV6-3 and TRBJ2-1; 8 nucleotides match TRBD2. The germline V gene has CDR1 MNHEY and CDR2 SVGEGT. V shed 4 bases and J 4 bases; nucleotides not matched to a gene: 9. The CDR3 runs to 16 residues. CDR3 in DNA: TGTGCCAGCAGTTTCCCCCGGGGGGGCGGTTACAATGAGCAGTTCTTC. Translated, it gives CASSFPRGGGYNEQFF.

The chain uses TRBV7-2 and TRBJ1-5; 9 bases match TRBD1. The CDR3 covers 14 residues. Germline V gene data show CDR1 as SGHTA and CDR2 as FQGNSA. J was trimmed by 3 bases and V by 7 bases; bases with no gene match: 4. For the CDR3, the DNA is TGTGCCAGCAAGGGACAGGGCACCAATCAGCCCCAGCATTTT. Its translation is CASKGQGTNQPQHF.

The rearrangement joins TRBV15 to TRBJ2-2; D ambiguous. CDR1 is LNHNV and CDR2 is YYDKDF in the germline V gene (reference sequence). V lost 0 bases and J 4 bases, leaving 6 bases between the germline ends. The length of the CDR3 is 14 residues. CDR3 nucleotide sequence: TGTGCCACCAGCAGAGATAGGAGCACCGGGGAGCTGTTTTTT. Translation gives CATSRDRSTGELFF. The full variable domain, rest sourced from reference TRBV15 and TRBJ2-2, is DAMVIQNPRYQVTQFGKPVTLSCSQTLNHNVMYWYQQKSSQAPKLLFHYYDKDFNNEADTPDNFQSRRPNTSFCFLDIRSPGLGDTAMYLCATSRDRSTGELFFGEGSRLTVL.

This chain links TRBV7-9 with TRBJ2-1, with TRBD2 matching over 8 bases. Germline loops: CDR1 SEHNR, CDR2 FQNEAQ (reference sequence). The CDR3 has 15 amino acids. J lost 7 bases, V lost 3 bases, and 8 bases had no gene match. The CDR3 DNA is TGTGCCAGCAGCTTCGGGACTAGGTTTGGTAATGAGCAGTTCTTC. It translates to CASSFGTRFGNEQFF.

This clone was picked up one time. This chain links TRBV5-4 with TRBJ2-3; TRBD2 matches 11 bases. Germline V gene lookup returns CDR1 SGHNT and CDR2 YYREEE (reference sequence). The CDR3 spans 16 residues. Trimming took 4 bases from V and 1 from J; bases not matched to a gene: 5. The CDR3 is CASSRLAGTRTDTQYF. CDR3 sequence (DNA): TGTGCCAGCAGCCGACTAGCGGGGACCCGCACAGATACGCAGTATTTT.

The chain joins TRBV15 to TRBJ1-1; D is ambiguous. In germline, CDR1 is LNHNV, CDR2 YYDKDF (reference sequence). The V end lost 5 bases, the J end lost 8 bases, and 18 bases lay between the germline ends. The CDR3 is made up of 14 amino acids. The CDR3 DNA reads TGTGCCACCAGCGAGGGAGCCTTCCGCATAGAAGCTTTCTTT. This sequence encodes CATSEGAFRIEAFF.

The V and J genes are TRBV2 and TRBJ2-2; 9 bases agree with TRBD1. The germline CDR1 and CDR2 sequences are SNHLY and FYNNEI. CDR3 length equals 17 residues. V lost 4 bases, J lost 1 base, and 7 bases stayed unmatched. CDR3 protein: CASSARAGQGNTGELFF. The CDR3 nucleotides are TGTGCCAGCAGTGCCAGAGCGGGACAGGGGAACACCGGGGAGCTGTTTTTT.

This clone was counted once. The CDR3 sequence is CASSSPGQANTIYF. CDR3 sequence (DNA): TGTGCCAGCAGTTCCCCGGGACAGGCAAACACCATATATTTT. The J gene is TRBJ1-3, the V gene TRBV6-6; TRBD1 aligns across 8 bases. The length of the CDR3 is 14 residues. V was clipped by 4 bases and J by 6 bases; unmatched bases: 5. CDR1 and CDR2 (germline): MNHNY, SVGAGI (reference sequence).

The chain recombines TRBV2 with TRBJ1-1, with 9 bases lining up with TRBD1. The germline V gene has CDR1 SNHLY and CDR2 FYNNEI. This CDR3 comprises 14 residues. V lost 7 bases and J lost 2; bases outside the gene matches: 5. The CDR3 region is CASTNRGHNTEAFF. CDR3 coding DNA: TGTGCCAGCACCAACAGGGGGCACAACACTGAAGCTTTCTTT.

The chain employs TRBV6-2 or TRBV6-3 and TRBJ2-3; 10 nucleotides agree with TRBD1. This CDR3 is 17 amino acids long. The V segment lost 5 bases and the J segment 3 bases; nucleotides outside the gene matches: 11. From germline, CDR1 is MNHEY and CDR2 SVGEGT. This CDR3 is CASSKPPDRGRTDTQYF. In DNA, the CDR3 is TGTGCCAGCAGTAAGCCTCCAGACAGGGGGCGGACAGATACGCAGTATTTT.

This chain links TRBV7-2 with TRBJ1-2, with D possibly matching TRBD1 (5 bases). Trimming took 1 base from V and 4 from J, leaving 16 bases between them. CDR1 is SGHTA, CDR2 FQGNSA, per germline. The CDR3 totals 16 residues. CDR3 nucleotide sequence: TGTGCCAGCAGCTTAGGGACCTCCATGGGGGGCTATGGCTACACCTTC. Its protein product is CASSLGTSMGGYGYTF.

This chain links TRBV30 with TRBJ2-7; 16 nucleotides match TRBD2. CDR1 and CDR2 (germline): GTSNPN, SVGIG (reference sequence). The CDR3 runs to 22 residues. V shed 4 bases and J 4 bases; nucleotides not matched to a gene: 25. CDR3 nucleotide sequence: TGTGCCTGGACGGCCCAACCGGGACTAGCGGGGGGGCGAGGAGGGATCGGATACGAGCAGTACTTC. This sequence encodes CAWTAQPGLAGGRGGIGYEQYF.

J is TRBJ1-1 and V is TRBV9; no clear D. This CDR3 region has 14 residues. V dropped 4 bases and J dropped 2 bases, with 12 bases sitting between them. Germline V CDR1 and CDR2: SGDLS, YYNGEE. The CDR3 sequence: CASSPRGSNTEAFF. CDR3 in DNA: TGTGCCAGCAGCCCCCGCGGATCCAACACTGAAGCTTTCTTT.

V is TRBV6-5 and J is TRBJ1-4; D perhaps matches TRBD1 (6 bases). Germline-derived CDR1 and CDR2 are MNHEY and SVGAGI. Trimming stripped 6 bases from V and 0 bases from J, with 11 bases between. The CDR3 sequence is 15 residues long. CDR3 loop: CASRDRNPTNEKLFF. Here the CDR3 DNA reads TGTGCCAGCAGGGACAGAAATCCAACTAATGAAAAACTGTTTTTT.

This clone was seen a few times. The gene calls are TRBV30 and TRBJ2-7; 7 positions match TRBD1. V was pared by 1 base and J by 8 bases, with 11 bases of the junction left unmatched. Looked up from germline, CDR1 is GTSNPN and CDR2 is SVGIG (reference sequence). This CDR3 is built from 14 residues. CDR3 in amino acids: CAWSEGGKGTQQYF. In DNA, the CDR3 is TGTGCCTGGAGTGAAGGGGGCAAGGGTACGCAGCAGTACTTC.

The V call is TRBV7-7, the J call TRBJ2-2; D unclear. Germline V lookup: CDR1 SSHAT, CDR2 FNYEAQ (reference sequence). The CDR3 totals 13 residues. Trimming took off 2 bases at V and 1 base at J, with 2 bases between the two ends. DNA for the CDR3: TGTGCCAGCAGCTTACTGAACACCGGGGAGCTGTTTTTT. Translation: CASSLLNTGELFF.

Only one count was recorded for this clone. The chain uses TRBV19 and TRBJ2-1; 8 bases fit TRBD2. J was trimmed by 10 bases and V by 5 bases; bases with no gene match: 10. Germline loops: CDR1 LNHDA, CDR2 SQIVND (reference sequence). The CDR3 loop spans 14 amino acids. The CDR3 DNA reads as TGTGCCAGTAGTTTTCGGGAGGGGATGGAGGAGCAGTTCTTC. Its protein product is CASSFREGMEEQFF.

The CDR3 bases are TGTGCCAGCAGCGTGACCGGGATCCTTCCCTCACCCCTCCACTTT. It codes for CASSVTGILPSPLHF. The chain uses TRBV9 and TRBJ1-6; D call uncertain. V lost 2 bases and J 10 bases, leaving 16 bases between the germline ends. Per germline, CDR1 SGDLS and CDR2 YYNGEE. The length of the CDR3 is 15 residues.